The present T cell receptor (beta chain) was sequenced within a study of blood T cell repertoires in COVID-19. Generated by immunoSEQ multiplex PCR, the TCRdb table keeps only in-frame clones and is missing some. The table includes about 210,000 clones, less than 90% detected once. This CDR3 spans 13 amino acids. Germline-derived CDR1 and CDR2 are SNHLY and FYNNEI. The V end lost 6 bases, the J end lost 1 base, and 9 bases lay between the germline ends. Exposed volunteers were people who met a COVID-19 case within 2 weeks before study entry. The rearrangement links TRBV2 to TRBJ1-2, with no clear D. The sequencing sample was made of PBMCs or T cells enriched from blood (not recorded which). The receptor was derived from a woman younger than 45 who had been exposed to COVID-19. CDR3 nucleotide sequence: TGTGCCAGCAGAGCGGATGTTAACTATGGCTACACCTTC. The encoded protein is CASRADVNYGYTF. Combining the CDR3 with reference TRBV2 and TRBJ1-2 gives the whole variable domain EPEVTQTPSHQVTQMGQEVILRCVPISNHLYFYWYRQILGQKVEFLVSFYNNEISEKSEIFDDQFSVERPDGSNFTLKIRSTKLEDSAMYFCASRADVNYGYTFGSGTRLTVV.